At least ten counts were recorded for the clone carrying this TCR beta chain. Its antigen is as yet unknown. The time point denotes: newly diagnosed GD, antithyroid drugs for less than 3 months. Isolated PBMC RNA provided the starting material for the TCR library. Trimming stripped 5 bases from V and 4 bases from J, with 8 bases between. Per the germline V gene, CDR1 is MDHEN and CDR2 is SYDVKM. This CDR3 contains 13 residues. This entry is derived from a study of regulatory T cells in long-lasting Graves disease. For TCR beta, libraries came from iRepertoire HTBI primers and Arm-PCR of CDR3 regions. TCRdb redid the calling of the multiplex PCR reads with MiXCR, one entry per CDR3 protein. The sample comprises hundreds of thousands of distinct CDR3 sequences, roughly 15% of which are singletons, and 15% to 20% rests with the top ten. Study-wide results and limits: Under persistent disease, TRBV28, TRBJ1-2 and TRBJ2-5 were used preferentially.

These data were also filed under a second study, of T cells in Graves' hyperthyroidism and ophthalmopathy. That investigation notes: Hyperthyroidism had been newly diagnosed in patients aged 18 to 65, and its duration was under 2 months. TCR CDR3 underwent first-round RT-PCR with the HTBI primer set.

The sequencing used peripheral blood mononuclear cells (PBMCs), collected at new diagnosis, from a patient treated with antithyroid drugs. The clonotype comes from a woman in her twenties or thirties with Graves disease. V and J are TRBV28 and TRBJ1-4; D uncertain. In DNA, the CDR3 is TGTGCCAGCAGTATTCGGATTAATGAAAAACTGTTTTTT. This encodes CASSIRINEKLFF.